These 6 T cell receptor beta chains came from one sample sequenced in a study of blood T cell repertoires in COVID-19. Sequenced by immunoSEQ multiplex PCR; TCRdb stores in-frame clones only, minus some. The table includes roughly 50,000 clones, around nine tenths detected once. The sample comprised peripheral blood. These receptor sequences come from a woman aged 40 to 50 with active COVID-19.

The chain joins TRBV5-1 to TRBJ2-6, with D unresolved. V gave up 6 bases and J gave up 1 base, with 8 bases separating them. This CDR3 has 14 residues. Germline V lookup: CDR1 SGHRS, CDR2 YFSETQ. The CDR3 spells CASIATSGANVLTF. The CDR3 coding sequence is TGCGCCAGCATCGCTACGTCTGGGGCCAACGTCCTGACTTTC.

V and J are TRBV9 and TRBJ2-1; 8 nucleotides line up with TRBD1. CDR1 and CDR2 (germline): SGDLS, YYNGEE. This CDR3 is built from 16 residues. V shed 0 bases and J 4 bases; nucleotides not matched to a gene: 6. The CDR3 spells CASSVASGGQYNEQFF. CDR3 bases: TGTGCCAGCAGCGTAGCCTCAGGGGGCCAGTACAATGAGCAGTTCTTC.

The chain joins TRBV5-6 to TRBJ2-5; D possibly corresponds to TRBD1 (5 bases). The CDR3 is 13 amino acids. The V and J ends lost 3 bases and 5 bases respectively, with 11 bases between them. Germline assignment: CDR1 SGHDT and CDR2 YYEEEE. The CDR3 DNA follows: TGTGCCAGCAGCTCTACAGGCCGGGAGACCCAGTACTTC. This gives the protein CASSSTGRETQYF.

In this sample, this clone turned up a few times. The chain couples TRBV29-1 to TRBJ1-1; tentative D call: TRBD1 (5 bases). The germline V gene encodes CDR1 SQVTM and CDR2 ANQGSEA. Trimming shortened V by 4 bases and J by 1 base, and 7 bases separated the two germline ends. This CDR3 region has 12 residues. CDR3 sequence reads: CSVATGNTEAFF. CDR3 coding DNA: TGCAGCGTTGCAACAGGGAACACTGAAGCTTTCTTT.

This clone was recorded once. The chain couples TRBV19 to TRBJ2-2; TRBD2 aligns across 14 bases. The CDR3 covers 16 residues. Germline CDR1 LNHDA, CDR2 SQIVND (reference sequence). V was clipped by 4 bases and J by 5 bases; unmatched bases: 3. CDR3 DNA sequence: TGTGCCAGTAGTAGGACTAGCGGGGGGTATACCGGGGAGCTGTTTTTT. This gives the protein CASSRTSGGYTGELFF.

V is TRBV5-3 and J is TRBJ2-4, with 8 bases lining up with TRBD1. TRBV5-3 is labeled an ORF, and its function is uncertain. This CDR3 is built from 17 residues. The V segment lost 2 bases and the J segment 0 bases; nucleotides outside the gene matches: 7. CDR3 sequence (DNA): TGTGCCAGAAGCTTCCCTGGGACAGGACTAGCCAAAAACATTCAGTACTTC. This gives the protein CARSFPGTGLAKNIQYF.